A single sample gave rise to the 20 T cell receptor beta chains below, sequenced in a study of regulatory T cells in long-lasting Graves disease. For TCR beta, libraries came from iRepertoire HTBI primers and Arm-PCR of CDR3 regions. A single record per CDR3 protein comes from TCRdb applying MiXCR to the multiplex PCR reads. Here the sample spans about 460,000 distinct CDR3 sequences, 20% to 25% being singletons. Time point defined: persistent/refractory GD, antithyroid drugs over 5 years with positive TRAb. PBMCs were the source of the RNA used for TCR sequencing. Specimen: peripheral blood mononuclear cells (PBMCs), collected when the disease was refractory, from a patient treated with antithyroid drugs. The source is a female donor with Graves disease.

This clonotype came up many times. This chain uses TRBV2 with TRBJ2-7, with TRBD2 matching over 7 bases. The CDR3 sequence is 15 residues long. Germline V gives CDR1 SNHLY, CDR2 FYNNEI. J gave up 3 bases and V 0 bases, and 5 bases lay outside the gene matches. The CDR3 DNA follows: TGTGCCAGCAGTGAAGCGCTAGCGGCGTTCTACGAGCAGTACTTC. Its protein product is CASSEALAAFYEQYF.

This clonotype was recorded at least ten times. The chain employs TRBV28 and TRBJ1-1; no clear D gene. The CDR3 length is 13 residues. Germline V gives CDR1 MDHEN, CDR2 SYDVKM. V shed 8 bases and J shed 4 bases, with 14 bases lying between them. CDR3 sequence (DNA): TGTGCCAGCGCTCCCACCCCACCCACTGAAGCTTTCTTT. Translated, it gives CASAPTPPTEAFF. The full variable domain, in which reference TRBV28 and TRBJ1-1 provide the parts outside the CDR3, is DVKVTQSSRYLVKRTGEKVFLECVQDMDHENMFWYRQDPGLGLRLIYFSYDVKMKEKGDIPEGYSVSREKKERFSLILESASTNQTSMYLCASAPTPPTEAFFGQGTRLTVV.

On this clonotype itself: Being one base from a much bigger clone, this may be a read error. The chain is built from TRBV7-8 and TRBJ1-2; the D is unclear. The length of the CDR3 is 15 residues. Germline values: CDR1 SGHVS, CDR2 FQNEAQ. The CDR3 DNA is TGTGCCAGCACCCTCGAACTGGGTCGGGCCTATGGCTACGCCTTC. Its translation is CASTLELGRAYGYAF.

V gene TRBV6-2 or TRBV6-3 combines with J gene TRBJ2-5; perhaps TRBD2 as D (6 bases). The J call may be faulty, since TRBJ2-1 better matches the DNA end. Germline lookup yields CDR1 MNHEY and CDR2 SVGEGT. The CDR3 contains 15 residues. As DNA, the CDR3 is TGTGCCAGCAGTTACTCGGTTAGCGGTAACAATGAGCAGTTCTTC. Its protein is CASSYSVSGNNEQFF.

This clonotype has a handful of counts. A junction end diverges from the germline sequence, so it may reflect a read error. The rearrangement joins TRBV3-1 to TRBJ2-5; a possible D gene is TRBD2 (6 bases). The CDR3 length is 12 residues. Germline-derived CDR1 and CDR2 are LGHDT and YNNKEL (reference sequence). CDR3 loop: CASSQRRDSLLF. The CDR3 bases are TGTGCCAGCAGCCAGCGTAGGGACTCTTTACTCTTC.

Comment on this clonotype: At one end the junction does not follow the germline gene, possibly because of a read error. The rearrangement uses TRBV2 and TRBJ1-5; D is unclear. Germline CDR1 and CDR2: SNHLY and FYNNEI. This CDR3 is 11 amino acids long. The DNA of the CDR3 is TGTGCCAGCGGGCAGTATCAGCCCCGGCATTTT. It encodes CASGQYQPRHF.

The table lists this clonotype with a few counts. The chain has TRBV19 and TRBJ1-2, with 7 bases aligning to TRBD1. Germline lookup yields CDR1 LNHDA and CDR2 SQIVND (reference sequence). This CDR3 spans 15 amino acids. Trimming at V came to 7 bases and at J to 5 bases, leaving 13 bases not matched to a gene. CDR3 sequence (DNA): TGTGCCAGTACCACACAGACAGGGTTGGAGTATGGCTACACCTTC. This codes for CASTTQTGLEYGYTF. Full variable domain (outside the CDR3, taken from reference TRBV19 and TRBJ1-2): DGGITQSPKYLFRKEGQNVTLSCEQNLNHDAMYWYRQDPGQGLRLIYYSQIVNDFQKGDIAEGYSVSREKKESFPLTVTSAQKNPTAFYLCASTTQTGLEYGYTFGSGTRLTVV.

The genes are TRBV18 and TRBJ2-2; 12 positions match TRBD1. The V gene end was trimmed by 5 bases and the J gene end by 7 bases; junction bases not matched to a gene: 8. Germline loops: CDR1 KGHSH, CDR2 LQKENI. This CDR3 comprises 16 residues. The CDR3 region has the DNA TGTGCCAGCTCAACGTCCGGGACAGGGGGCGACGGGGAGCTGTTTTTT. As protein: CASSTSGTGGDGELFF.

A remark on this clonotype: Without the conserved terminal phenylalanine or tryptophan, this CDR3 likely stems from a read error. The chain uses TRBV9 and TRBJ2-5, with D perhaps matching TRBD1 (5 bases). Germline V gene lookup returns CDR1 SGDLS and CDR2 YYNGEE. Trimming removed 2 bases at V and 0 bases at J, with 5 bases between. CDR3 size: 13 residues. The CDR3 loop is CASSVDNQETQYL. As DNA, the CDR3 is TGTGCCAGCAGCGTGGACAACCAAGAGACCCAGTACTTA.

This clonotype was counted between two and nine times. The J gene is TRBJ1-5, the V gene TRBV18; no clear D. In germline, CDR1 is KGHSH, CDR2 LQKENI. The CDR3 spans 14 residues. Trimming left V 0 bases short and J 7 bases short, with 10 bases between. CDR3 region: CASSPPGFSQPQHF. The CDR3 coding sequence is TGTGCCAGCTCACCACCAGGGTTTTCCCAGCCCCAGCATTTT.

The chain joins TRBV12-5 to TRBJ1-1; D gene uncertain. The germline V gene encodes CDR1 LGHNT and CDR2 FRNRAP. The CDR3 consists of 15 residues. Trimming cost V 7 bases and J 4 bases, with 19 bases left between them. This CDR3 is CASAPSGREFTEAFF. CDR3 DNA sequence: TGTGCTAGTGCCCCCTCGGGGAGGGAGTTCACTGAAGCTTTCTTT.

This rearrangement joins TRBV11-2 to TRBJ2-3, with D unresolved. Trimming cost V 2 bases and J 10 bases, with 13 bases left between them. The V gene's germline CDR1 is SGHAT and CDR2 FQNNGV. CDR3 length equals 13 residues. The DNA for the CDR3 is TGTGCCAGCAGCTTATGGCCAACCACGGCGCAGTATTTT. Its protein product is CASSLWPTTAQYF.

This clonotype was seen repeatedly, ten times or more. V usage is TRBV12-3 or TRBV12-4 and J usage is TRBJ1-5; D is ambiguous. With 7 bases removed from V and 5 bases from J, the gap between germline ends came to 15 bases. The CDR3 runs to 14 residues. CDR3 residues: CASTSNGDYQPQHF. The CDR3 nucleotides read TGTGCCAGCACCTCAAACGGGGATTATCAGCCCCAGCATTTT.

This clonotype was detected only a few times. This chain links TRBV19 with TRBJ2-5, with 9 nucleotides matching TRBD2. Germline V gene lookup returns CDR1 LNHDA and CDR2 SQIVND (reference sequence). This CDR3 spans 13 amino acids. The junction had 2 bases not matched to a gene; V was cut back by 5 bases and J by 4 bases. The CDR3 is CASSGTSRETQYF. The CDR3 DNA is TGTGCCAGTAGTGGGACTAGCAGAGAGACCCAGTACTTC.

The CDR3 sequence: CASSFEGSDAGELFF. The DNA for the CDR3 is TGTGCCAGCAGCTTCGAGGGTTCGGATGCCGGGGAGCTGTTTTTT. The chain uses TRBV7-3 and TRBJ2-2, with D perhaps TRBD2 (5 bases). Trimming left V 3 bases short and J 6 bases short, with 14 bases between. Per the germline V gene, CDR1 is SGHTA and CDR2 is FQGTGA. The length of the CDR3 is 15 residues.

The V gene is TRBV7-2, the J gene TRBJ1-3; D may be TRBD1 (5 bases). V was shortened by 1 base and J by 0 bases, with 7 bases between the two germline ends. The germline V gene has CDR1 SGHTA and CDR2 FQGNSA. The CDR3 totals 15 residues. CDR3 loop: CASSLGGTSGNTIYF. CDR3 DNA sequence: TGTGCCAGCAGCTTAGGCGGGACCTCTGGAAACACCATATATTTT.

This clonotype was picked up many times. The chain links TRBV29-1 to TRBJ1-1; 10 bases align to TRBD1. The CDR3 sequence is 14 residues long. The J segment lost 4 bases and the V segment lost 3 bases, leaving 5 bases of the junction unmatched. CDR1 SQVTM and CDR2 ANQGSEA come from the germline V gene. CDR3 residues: CSVEGQGFGTEAFF. In nucleotides, the CDR3 is TGCAGCGTTGAGGGACAGGGGTTCGGCACTGAAGCTTTCTTT.

This clonotype was observed at least ten times. This chain joins TRBV14 and TRBJ1-1; no firm D call. The V end was cut by 5 bases, the J end by 3 bases, with 10 bases between. The germline gives CDR1 SGHDN, CDR2 FVKESK. This CDR3 has 13 amino acids. CDR3 sequence: CASSSSGYTEAFF. In nucleotides, the CDR3 is TGTGCCAGCAGCTCATCGGGGTACACTGAAGCTTTCTTT. The variable domain in full, completed from reference TRBV14 and TRBJ1-1, reads EAGVTQFPSHSVIEKGQTVTLRCDPISGHDNLYWYRRVMGKEIKFLLHFVKESKQDESGMPNNRFLAERTGGTYSTLKVQPAELEDSGVYFCASSSSGYTEAFFGQGTRLTVV.

Ten or more counts support this clonotype. DNA for the CDR3: TGTGCCAGCAGAGCGAGACAGGGGCCGTCCGAGCAGTACTTC. Amino acids: CASRARQGPSEQYF. This chain links TRBV7-2 with TRBJ2-7; 8 bases agree with TRBD1. The germline V gene has CDR1 SGHTA and CDR2 FQGNSA. The CDR3 has 14 amino acids. The V and J ends lost 6 bases and 6 bases, in that order; junction bases with no gene match: 10.

This clonotype was counted many times. The V and J genes are TRBV6-5 and TRBJ2-2; D is perhaps TRBD1 or TRBD2 (5 bases each). Trimming cost V 2 bases and J 4 bases, with 8 bases left between them. CDR3 length: 14 amino acids. Germline V CDR1 and CDR2: MNHEY, SVGAGI. The CDR3 loop is CASSYAGGTGELFF. The CDR3 DNA reads as TGTGCCAGCAGTTACGCTGGGGGCACCGGGGAGCTGTTTTTT.